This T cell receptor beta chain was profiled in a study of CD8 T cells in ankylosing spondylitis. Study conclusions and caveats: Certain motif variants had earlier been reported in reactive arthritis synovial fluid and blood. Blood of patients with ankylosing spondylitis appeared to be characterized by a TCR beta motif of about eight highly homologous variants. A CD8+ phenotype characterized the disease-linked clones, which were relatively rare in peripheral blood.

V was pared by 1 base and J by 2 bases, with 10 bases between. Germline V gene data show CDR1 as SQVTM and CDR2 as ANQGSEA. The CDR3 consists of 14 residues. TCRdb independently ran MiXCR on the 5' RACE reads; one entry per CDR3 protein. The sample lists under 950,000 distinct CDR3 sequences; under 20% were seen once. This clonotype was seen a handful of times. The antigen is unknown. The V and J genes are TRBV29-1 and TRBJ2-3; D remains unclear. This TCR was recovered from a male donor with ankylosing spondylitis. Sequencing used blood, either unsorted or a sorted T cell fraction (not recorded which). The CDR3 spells CSVEVQTFTDTQYF. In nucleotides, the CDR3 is TGCAGCGTTGAAGTTCAAACTTTCACAGATACGCAGTATTTT.